This is a list of T cell receptor beta chains from one sample in a study of PD-L1 blockade in urothelial cancer. This table comes from immunoSEQ multiplex PCR, and its TCRdb copy is limited to in-frame clones, with some not included. The table includes more than 50,000 clones, 81% detected once. The source material was PBMCs, sampled around atezolizumab (anti-PD-L1) treatment. All receptors come from a man between 65 and 79 years old with urothelial cancer. CDR3s include the opening cysteine and the closing phenylalanine or tryptophan. D genes are given only for firm matches.

v_call,d_call,j_call,cdr3_aa
TRBV28,NA,TRBJ2-1,CASSLVQGMQFF
TRBV18,TRBD1,TRBJ2-5,CASSSDRGEKTQYF
TRBV6-6,NA,TRBJ1-2,CASSLGAHSFGYTF
TRBV19,TRBD2,TRBJ2-5,CASSWTSLETQYF
TRBV2,TRBD2,TRBJ2-2,CASRGSGANTGELFF
TRBV7-9,NA,TRBJ2-2,CASSLVPSRAGELFF
TRBV11-3,TRBD2,TRBJ2-1,CASSFRGRGNEQFF
TRBV2,TRBD1,TRBJ1-1,CASSEQGAENTEAFF
TRBV4-2,TRBD2,TRBJ2-2,CASSPGAGVGTGELFF
TRBV30,NA,TRBJ2-2,CAWSRLLNTGELFF
TRBV27,NA,TRBJ2-7,CASSFEGEGGYEQYF
TRBV30,NA,TRBJ1-4,CAWSVAPNEKLFF
TRBV29-1,NA,TRBJ1-2,CSVEPLIKTNGYTF
TRBV30,NA,TRBJ1-1,CAWRGRLGAEAFF
TRBV5-4,NA,TRBJ1-1,CASSLGARNTEAFF
TRBV19,TRBD1,TRBJ2-5,CASSLGQGQETQYF
TRBV5-1,NA,TRBJ2-3,CASSRRADTQYF
TRBV5-1,TRBD2,TRBJ2-7,CATGEGGREQYF
TRBV6-1,TRBD2,TRBJ2-1,CASRPGPGGDEQFF
TRBV7-6,NA,TRBJ2-7,CASSLEGGARAYEQYF
TRBV29-1,NA,TRBJ2-2,CSVWSTGELFF
TRBV18,NA,TRBJ2-7,CASSLRQNTYEQYF
TRBV29-1,NA,TRBJ2-5,CSVEDFRRTSGAQYF
TRBV21-1,NA,TRBJ2-7,CASSKEGRREGLDYEQYF
TRBV28,NA,TRBJ2-1,CASSLRREIPRYNEQFF
TRBV5-1,NA,TRBJ1-1,CASSPGGGSWEAFF
TRBV6-6,TRBD1,TRBJ1-5,CASSSGGQPQHF
TRBV27,TRBD1,TRBJ2-4,CASTPPAPRGRAKNIQYF
TRBV20-1,TRBD1,TRBJ2-1,CSARKDRDKFF
TRBV29-1,TRBD1,TRBJ2-3,CSALQGANTQYF
TRBV10-3,NA,TRBJ2-1,CAIRRTFDSYNEQFF
TRBV6-5,NA,TRBJ2-7,CASRNYGEQYF
TRBV2,NA,TRBJ2-3,CASSVQGTDTQYF
TRBV18,NA,TRBJ2-1,CASSAEGRNEQFF
TRBV6-5,NA,TRBJ1-1,CASSGQWGHTEAFF
TRBV6-1,TRBD2,TRBJ2-1,CASSFSGGPYNEQFF
TRBV6-5,NA,TRBJ1-3,CASTNGNEPGNTIYF
TRBV11-2,TRBD2,TRBJ2-1,CASSPGGAGYYNEQFF
TRBV14,TRBD1,TRBJ2-7,CASSQAGRRGTGWYEQYF
TRBV28,TRBD1,TRBJ2-7,CASSNLDRGQHEQYF
TRBV18,NA,TRBJ1-3,CASSPRQEGNTIYF
TRBV4-1,TRBD1,TRBJ2-2,CASSQQTGFTGELFF
TRBV28,NA,TRBJ2-4,CASRGVGSIQYF
TRBV18,NA,TRBJ1-4,CASSRAATNEKLFF
TRBV12-5,TRBD2,TRBJ2-3,CASGNTSGTDTQYF
TRBV5-8,NA,TRBJ1-1,CASSLRGTEAFF
TRBV7-7,NA,TRBJ2-2,CASSPGVGTGELFF
TRBV6-1,NA,TRBJ1-5,CASSDQGPVWPQHF
TRBV9,NA,TRBJ1-5,CASSAGANSNQPQHF
TRBV25-1,NA,TRBJ1-3,CASSVAGYGNTIYF
TRBV28,TRBD2,TRBJ2-1,CASSLSPGGPLEQFF
TRBV19,TRBD1,TRBJ2-1,CASSFGTGGGREQFF